The 21 T cell receptor beta chains listed next were all sequenced from one sample in a study of T-cell reconstitution after alpha-beta-depleted transplantation in children. Preparation of the TCRbeta library used unique molecular identifiers. TCRdb independently ran MiXCR on the PCR reads; one entry per CDR3 protein. The data hold about 70,000 distinct CDR3 sequences, with approximately 11% observed a single time. The sample consisted of PBMCs, taken before TCRalphabeta/CD19-depleted stem cell transplant. These TCRs come from a boy younger than 18 with acute myeloid leukemia, due to receive a stem cell transplant.

In its sample, this clonotype was seen a few times. This chain joins TRBV7-3 and TRBJ2-7, with 10 bases lining up with TRBD2. Looked up from germline, CDR1 is SGHTA and CDR2 is FQGTGA. The CDR3 contains 16 residues. The trim removed 3 bases at V and 4 bases at J, leaving 9 bases unmatched. CDR3 in amino acids: CASSLGATAGGYEQYF. The DNA for the CDR3 is TGTGCCAGCAGCTTGGGGGCTACAGCGGGAGGGTACGAGCAGTACTTC. Combining the CDR3 with reference TRBV7-3 and TRBJ2-7 gives the whole variable domain GAGVSQTPSNKVTEKGKYVELRCDPISGHTALYWYRQSLGQGPEFLIYFQGTGAADDSGLPNDRFFAVRPEGSVSTLKIQRTERGDSAVYLCASSLGATAGGYEQYFGPGTRLTVT.

This clonotype was seen ten or more times. This rearrangement joins TRBV12-3 or TRBV12-4 to TRBJ2-7; TRBD1 might be the D (6 bases). Deletions cut 2 bases from V and 5 bases from J, with 13 bases between. The CDR3 runs 14 residues. The CDR3 here is CASSLSQTGDEQYF. The DNA for the CDR3 is TGTGCCAGCAGTTTATCCCAGACAGGCGACGAGCAGTACTTC.

This chain connects TRBV11-2 to TRBJ2-3; D gene unclear. Trimming removed 6 bases at V and 4 bases at J, with 11 bases between. Germline values: CDR1 SGHAT, CDR2 FQNNGV. The CDR3 is 13 amino acids. CDR3 residues: CASSSRGPDTQYF. In nucleotides, the CDR3 is TGTGCCAGCAGTTCCCGCGGTCCAGATACGCAGTATTTT.

This clonotype has at least ten counts. The J gene is TRBJ2-3, the V gene TRBV29-1, with 10 positions matching TRBD2. V lost 7 bases, J lost 0 bases, and 7 bases stayed unmatched. Germline loops: CDR1 SQVTM, CDR2 ANQGSEA. CDR3 length: 15 amino acids. Written as DNA, the CDR3 is TGCAGCGCTGACCGACTAGCGGGTAGCACAGATACGCAGTATTTT. Protein sequence: CSADRLAGSTDTQYF.

This clonotype was recorded at least ten times. The J gene is TRBJ1-1, the V gene TRBV4-2; D gene unclear. Germline V lookup: CDR1 LGHNA, CDR2 YNFKEQ. Trimming cost V 0 bases and J 11 bases, with 10 bases left between them. CDR3 size: 12 residues. The CDR3 DNA follows: TGTGCCAGCAGCCAAGATTTCAACGGGGCTTTCTTT. It yields the protein CASSQDFNGAFF.

V gene TRBV3-1 combines with J gene TRBJ2-5; D tentatively reads TRBD1 or TRBD2 (5 bases each). The CDR3 is 18 residues long. Germline CDR1 and CDR2: LGHDT and YNNKEL (reference sequence). The germline V and J ends were trimmed by 2 bases and 2 bases, with 21 bases remaining between them. DNA for the CDR3: TGTGCCAGCAGCCAATATAGCAGTTGGGGACCGAATCAAGAGACCCAGTACTTC. Protein sequence: CASSQYSSWGPNQETQYF.

This clonotype was found many times. V gene TRBV7-2 combines with J gene TRBJ2-7; TRBD1 matches 9 bases. CDR3 length: 14 residues. V dropped 5 bases and J dropped 6; count of bases not matched to a gene: 8. Germline CDR1 SGHTA, CDR2 FQGNSA. The CDR3 bases are TGTGCCAGCAGCCCGCGACAGGGGGGAAGCGAGCAGTACTTC. It specifies CASSPRQGGSEQYF.

This clonotype was seen ten or more times. V and J are TRBV28 and TRBJ1-1; unclear D gene. This CDR3 comprises 15 residues. The V end was cut by 2 bases, the J end by 0 bases, with 10 bases between. Germline assignment: CDR1 MDHEN and CDR2 SYDVKM. This CDR3 reads CASSLGGSLNTEAFF. The CDR3 DNA follows: TGTGCCAGCAGTTTAGGAGGGTCACTGAACACTGAAGCTTTCTTT.

Ten or more counts support this clonotype. The CDR3 bases are TGTGCCAGCAGAACCCAGGGGGCGGAAAAACTGTTTTTT. Translation gives CASRTQGAEKLFF. This chain connects TRBV6-1 to TRBJ1-4; 8 bases match TRBD1. Germline V CDR1 and CDR2: MNHNS, SASEGT. The CDR3 has 13 residues. V lost 6 bases to trimming and J lost 8 bases; unmatched junction nucleotides: 5.

The genes are TRBV6-2 or TRBV6-3 and TRBJ2-3, with 8 bases identical to TRBD2. V trimming: 5 bases; J trimming: 4 bases; junction bases outside the gene matches: 11. The CDR3 is made up of 16 amino acids. Germline-derived CDR1 and CDR2 are MNHEY and SVGEGT. This CDR3 reads CASSRPVSGSPDTQYF. In nucleotides, the CDR3 is TGTGCCAGCAGTCGCCCAGTGAGCGGGAGCCCAGATACGCAGTATTTT.

This clonotype was counted at least ten times. The chain joins TRBV20-1 to TRBJ2-7, with 13 bases identical to TRBD2. Germline assignment: CDR1 DFQATT and CDR2 SNEGSKA (reference sequence). The CDR3 runs 18 residues. V was pared by 1 base and J by 2 bases, with 11 bases of the junction left unmatched. As DNA, the CDR3 is TGCAGTGCTAGAGGGGGTCCCCTGACTAGCGGGAGGACCTACGAGCAGTACTTC. Its translation is CSARGGPLTSGRTYEQYF.

This clonotype was picked up many times. The chain carries TRBV12-3 or TRBV12-4 and TRBJ2-3, with D possibly being TRBD1 or TRBD2 (5 bases each). The germline V and J ends were trimmed by 3 bases and 4 bases, with 14 bases remaining between them. The CDR3 runs to 15 residues. The CDR3 DNA sequence: TGTGCCAGCAGTTTTCGGGACGGTCCATCAGATACGCAGTATTTT. Encoded protein: CASSFRDGPSDTQYF.

The chain links TRBV6-2 or TRBV6-3 to TRBJ2-7; D not certain. The V gene lost 4 bases and the J gene lost 7 bases, with 11 bases spanning the gap. The CDR3 runs to 12 residues. Germline lookup yields CDR1 MNHEY and CDR2 SVGEGT. The CDR3 nucleotides are TGTGCCAGCAGTTCCCGTCAGGCTGAGCAGTACTTC. It yields the protein CASSSRQAEQYF.

This clonotype was found many times. The rearrangement uses TRBV6-6 and TRBJ1-2; 8 bases agree with TRBD1. CDR1 is MNHNY and CDR2 is SVGAGI in the germline V gene (reference sequence). Trimming took 6 bases from V and 4 from J; bases not matched to a gene: 4. The CDR3 totals 13 residues. CDR3 protein: CASSPTGVYGYTF. The CDR3 bases are TGTGCCAGCAGCCCGACAGGGGTCTATGGCTACACCTTC.

The sample holds many counts of this clonotype. The chain carries TRBV6-5 and TRBJ2-3; D may be TRBD1 (5 bases). V shed 7 bases and J shed 0 bases, with 14 bases lying between them. The CDR3 has 15 amino acids. Germline assignment: CDR1 MNHEY and CDR2 SVGAGI. The CDR3: CASMVWTSSTDTQYF. The CDR3 DNA is TGTGCCAGCATGGTTTGGACATCTAGCACAGATACGCAGTATTTT.

This clonotype was observed at least ten times. This rearrangement joins TRBV15 to TRBJ2-1; D is ambiguous. Germline assignment: CDR1 LNHNV and CDR2 YYDKDF (reference sequence). Between the trimmed V and J ends, which lost 0 bases and 3 bases, there was a span of 9 bases. This CDR3 spans 15 amino acids. CDR3 sequence: CATSRDRRIYNEQFF. The CDR3 DNA follows: TGTGCCACCAGCAGAGATCGTAGGATCTACAATGAGCAGTTCTTC. The full variable domain, with the rest looked up from reference TRBV15 and TRBJ2-1, is DAMVIQNPRYQVTQFGKPVTLSCSQTLNHNVMYWYQQKSSQAPKLLFHYYDKDFNNEADTPDNFQSRRPNTSFCFLDIRSPGLGDTAMYLCATSRDRRIYNEQFFGPGTRLTVL.

This clonotype was seen repeatedly, ten times or more. The chain employs TRBV12-3 or TRBV12-4 and TRBJ2-3, with TRBD2 identical over 8 bases. CDR3 length equals 18 residues. Germline trimming cut 5 bases from V and 5 bases from J; bases unmatched to any gene: 18. The CDR3 bases are TGTGCCAGCAGTCCGCTGGCCCTCGAGGGCGGGGGGAAAGATACGCAGTATTTT. The encoded protein is CASSPLALEGGGKDTQYF.

This clonotype was counted at least ten times. The chain carries TRBV5-1 and TRBJ2-1, with D possibly matching TRBD2 (6 bases). The germline CDR1 and CDR2 sequences are SGHRS and YFSETQ. The CDR3 length is 15 residues. With 5 bases removed from V and 6 bases from J, the gap between germline ends came to 18 bases. The chain's CDR3 is CASSRLAPRFNEQFF. CDR3 DNA sequence: TGCGCCAGCAGTCGGCTAGCGCCGAGATTCAATGAGCAGTTCTTC.

This clonotype occurred many times. The chain couples TRBV7-7 to TRBJ2-2; the D is unclear. Between the trimmed V and J ends, which lost 5 bases and 3 bases, there was a span of 4 bases. The germline V gene has CDR1 SSHAT and CDR2 FNYEAQ (reference sequence). The CDR3 runs 12 residues. This CDR3 is CASSDYTGELFF. The CDR3 nucleotides are TGTGCCAGCAGCGATTACACCGGGGAGCTGTTTTTT.

This clonotype was counted ten times or more. The chain carries TRBV12-3 or TRBV12-4 and TRBJ2-5; D call uncertain. The CDR3 contains 14 residues. V was cut by 3 bases and J by 5 bases, with 13 bases left in between. The CDR3 reads CASSFTETRETQYF. The CDR3 bases are TGTGCCAGCAGTTTTACCGAAACCCGTGAGACCCAGTACTTC.

This clonotype has ten or more counts. The gene calls are TRBV11-2 and TRBJ2-1, with TRBD2 matching 12 bases. The CDR3 consists of 19 residues. V dropped 3 bases and J dropped 2; count of bases not matched to a gene: 11. Germline values: CDR1 SGHAT, CDR2 FQNNGV. The CDR3 DNA is TGTGCCAGCAGCTTCGATCTAGCGGGAGGGCCAAATCCCTACAATGAGCAGTTCTTC. Protein product: CASSFDLAGGPNPYNEQFF.